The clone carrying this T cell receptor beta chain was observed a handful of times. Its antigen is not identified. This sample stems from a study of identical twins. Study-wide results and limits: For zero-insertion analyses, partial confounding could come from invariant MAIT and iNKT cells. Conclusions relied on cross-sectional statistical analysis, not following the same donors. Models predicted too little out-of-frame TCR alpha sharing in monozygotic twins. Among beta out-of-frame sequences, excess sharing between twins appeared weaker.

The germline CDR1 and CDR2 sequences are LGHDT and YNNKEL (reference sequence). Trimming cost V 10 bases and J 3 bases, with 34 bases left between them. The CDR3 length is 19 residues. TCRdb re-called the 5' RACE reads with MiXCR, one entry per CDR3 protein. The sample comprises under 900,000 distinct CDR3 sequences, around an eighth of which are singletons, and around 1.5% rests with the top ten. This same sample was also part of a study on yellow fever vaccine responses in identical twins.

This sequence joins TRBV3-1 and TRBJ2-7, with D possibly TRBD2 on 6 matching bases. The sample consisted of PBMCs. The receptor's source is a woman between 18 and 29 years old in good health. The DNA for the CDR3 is TGTGCCATCGGACTTCCAAGGTTGGTAGCGGTGCTTGGGGACTACGAGCAGTACTTC. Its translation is CAIGLPRLVAVLGDYEQYF.